These T cell receptor beta chains were read from a single sample in a study of regulatory T cells in long-lasting Graves disease. Via MiXCR, TCRdb re-called the multiplex PCR reads, giving one row per CDR3 protein. The data show about 420,000 distinct CDR3 sequences, with roughly 15% seen just once and about 23% held by the top ten. These data were also reused for a study on T cells in Graves' hyperthyroidism and ophthalmopathy.

The specimen was peripheral blood mononuclear cells (PBMCs), collected at new diagnosis, from a patient treated with antithyroid drugs. Receptors were obtained from a woman between 18 and 29 years old with Graves disease. Both conserved end residues are part of each CDR3. The D gene is left open where the match is weak. Clone size is given for some rows only: seen once, a few or many times, or a class if the clone is expanded.

NA	many	TRBJ2-5	TRBV27	TGTGCCAGCAGGAACCGGCACTACCTAGAGACCCAGTACTTC	CASRNRHYLETQYF
TRBD2	many	TRBJ2-4	TRBV2	TGTGCCAGCAGTGGAGGGACTAGCGGAAACATTCAGTACTTC	CASSGGTSGNIQYF
NA	few	TRBJ1-3	TRBV24-1	TGTGCCACCACGGAAGAGCACCTCTCTGGAAACACCATATATTTT	CATTEEHLSGNTIYF
NA	many	TRBJ2-7	TRBV28	TGTGCCAGCAAGGCCTTAACCTACGAGCAGTACTTC	CASKALTYEQYF
NA	many	TRBJ2-1	TRBV29-1	TGCAGCGTTGAGTATATACTACAGGGAAATGAGCAGTTCTTC	CSVEYILQGNEQFF
TRBD2	many	TRBJ2-7	TRBV24-1	TGTGCCACCAGTGACCCTAGCGGGAGTGGAGGCGAGCAGTACTTC	CATSDPSGSGGEQYF
NA	many	TRBJ1-1	TRBV28	TGTGCCAGCAGCTTAGACCTATACTTTGAAGAAGCTTTCTTT	CASSLDLYFEEAFF
NA	NA	TRBJ1-3	TRBV29-1	TGCAGCGTCACCAGGACACGCGGAAACACCATATATTTT	CSVTRTRGNTIYF
NA	NA	TRBJ1-1	TRBV7-9	TGTGCCAGCAGCATACAGGGCTTTAAGAACACTGAAGCTTTCTTT	CASSIQGFKNTEAFF
TRBD2	NA	TRBJ2-1	TRBV9	TGTGCCAGCAGCGTAGCTGACGGGAGGGCTCATGAGCAGTTCTTC	CASSVADGRAHEQFF
NA	few	TRBJ2-7	TRBV29-1	TGCAGCGTCGGAACAGGGAACTACGAGCAGTACTTC	CSVGTGNYEQYF
TRBD2	NA	TRBJ2-5	TRBV9	TGTGCCAGCACCGTAGGACCGGGGTTTCGATCTACTAGCGGTTTGCAAGAGACCCAGTACTTC	CASTVGPGFRSTSGLQETQYF
TRBD2	few	TRBJ2-7	TRBV20-1	TGCAGTGCTAGATCCTCACTAGCGGGAGTATACGAGCAGTACTTC	CSARSSLAGVYEQYF
NA	many	TRBJ2-1	TRBV20-1	TGCAGTGCTAGTCGTCTACAGGCATCTCGGAATGAGCAGTTCTTC	CSASRLQASRNEQFF
TRBD2	NA	TRBJ2-2	TRBV19	TGTGCCAGTACCCTCGGACTAGCGGGAGAACCCGGGGAGCTGTTTTTT	CASTLGLAGEPGELFF
TRBD2	many	TRBJ2-7	TRBV11-2	TGTGCCAGCAGCATCAGACTAGCGGGACTCTACGAGCAGTACTTC	CASSIRLAGLYEQYF
NA	NA	TRBJ2-3	TRBV6-1	TGTGCCAGCAGCCGAACCTCGGCAGATACGCAGTATTTT	CASSRTSADTQYF
NA	NA	TRBJ2-7	TRBV19	TGTGCCACCGCACGTATCCCATCGAACGAGCAGTACTTC	CATARIPSNEQYF
NA	NA	TRBJ1-4	TRBV20-1	TGCAGTGCTACCAACAGGGTATCTAATGAAAAACTGTTTTTT	CSATNRVSNEKLFF
NA	few	TRBJ1-2	TRBV6-1	TGTGCCAGCAGAAGTATAGATGGCTACACCTTC	CASRSIDGYTF
TRBD2	many	TRBJ2-7	TRBV20-1	TGCAGTGTCCCGACTAGCGGGAGTTACGAGCAGTACTTC	CSVPTSGSYEQYF
TRBD2	NA	TRBJ2-5	TRBV10-3	TGTGCCATCGCGACTAGCGGGGTACAAGAGACCCAGTACTTC	CAIATSGVQETQYF
NA	few	TRBJ2-6	TRBV12-3/TRBV12-4	TGTGCCAGCAGTTCCGGGGCTGGGGCCAACGTCCTGACTTTC	CASSSGAGANVLTF
TRBD2	many	TRBJ2-5	TRBV27	TGTGCCAGCAGTTCACCCACTAGCGGGACCCAGTACTTC	CASSSPTSGTQYF
TRBD1	few	TRBJ1-4	TRBV7-9	TGTGCCAGCAGCTTAGCAGGGGGCGATGAAAAACTGTTTTTT	CASSLAGGDEKLFF
NA	many	TRBJ2-3	TRBV7-9	TGTGCCAGCAGCGGGCCGACAGTTAGCATGGCTAGCACAGATACGCAGTATTTT	CASSGPTVSMASTDTQYF
TRBD1	many	TRBJ2-4	TRBV28	TGTGCCAGCAGCCGTCCTGGACAGGGAACCAAAAACATTCAGTACTTC	CASSRPGQGTKNIQYF
NA	few	TRBJ2-7	TRBV5-1	TGCGCCAGCAGCACCCAACAGGGAACCTACGAGCAGTACTTC	CASSTQQGTYEQYF
TRBD2	many	TRBJ2-1	TRBV3-1	TGTGCCAGCAGCTGGACTAGCGGGAGAGATGAGCAGTTCTTC	CASSWTSGRDEQFF
NA	NA	TRBJ2-7	TRBV20-1	TGCAGTGCTAGAGGGTGGCACGAGCAGTACTTC	CSARGWHEQYF
NA	NA	TRBJ2-3	TRBV29-1	TGCAGCGTTCCCGGGGAGGTAGCAGCTTATTCGCAGTATTTT	CSVPGEVAAYSQYF
NA	NA	TRBJ2-7	TRBV20-1	TGCAGTGCTAGCCTCAAGCTGGGAACGTACGAGCAGTACTTC	CSASLKLGTYEQYF
TRBD1	NA	TRBJ2-1	TRBV24-1	TGTGCCACCAGTGGGGGCAGGGGGCTGAACAATGAGCAGTTCTTC	CATSGGRGLNNEQFF
TRBD1	NA	TRBJ2-7	TRBV28	TGTGCCAGCAGGGAAACAGGGGGGCCGTTCTACGAGCAGTACTTC	CASRETGGPFYEQYF
NA	many	TRBJ2-1	TRBV29-1	TGCAGCGTTGAAAGGGACGGGCGCTCCTACAATGAGCAGTTCTTC	CSVERDGRSYNEQFF
TRBD1	many	TRBJ2-1	TRBV27	TGTGCCAGCAGTTTAAGAGGGACAGACGTGTGGTACACTAACAATGAGCAGTTCTTC	CASSLRGTDVWYTNNEQFF
TRBD2	many	TRBJ2-1	TRBV5-4	TGTGCCAGCAGCAAACGGAAACTAGCGGGCCTCTCCTACAATGAGCAGTTCTTC	CASSKRKLAGLSYNEQFF
NA	few	TRBJ1-4	TRBV5-6	TGTGCCAGCAGCTTGATGGGTGGTGGTAAACTGTTTTTT	CASSLMGGGKLFF
NA	NA	TRBJ1-1	TRBV12-3/TRBV12-4	TGTGCCAGCAGCCGAGTACGGGGCGAAGCTTTCTTT	CASSRVRGEAFF
TRBD1	many	TRBJ1-6	TRBV20-1	TGCAGTGCCCTGACAGGGGGCATATATAATTCACCCCTCCACTTT	CSALTGGIYNSPLHF
NA	few	TRBJ1-2	TRBV20-1	TGCAGTGCTGCCGGGACTCCAGAGGGCTACACCTTC	CSAAGTPEGYTF
TRBD2	many	TRBJ2-5	TRBV6-2/TRBV6-3	TGTGCCAGCAGATTAGCGGGAAACGGGGAGACCCAGTACTTC	CASRLAGNGETQYF
NA	NA	TRBJ2-2	TRBV12-3/TRBV12-4	TGTGCCAGCAGTTTTATTCTATCCGGGGAGCTGTTTTTT	CASSFILSGELFF
NA	few	TRBJ1-1	TRBV15	TGTGCCACCAGTCTCGGCGAACTGGAGGTTGAAGCTTTCTTT	CATSLGELEVEAFF
TRBD2	many	TRBJ2-3	TRBV29-1	TGCAGCGGGGGACTAGACACAGATACGCAGTATTTT	CSGGLDTDTQYF
NA	many	TRBJ2-5	TRBV29-1	TGCAGCTTCTCCCTCTCGAGGTGGGAGACCCAGTACTTC	CSFSLSRWETQYF
NA	many	TRBJ2-3	TRBV4-1	TGCGCCAGCAGCCAAGAAATGGCTCGGGTTACAGATACGCAGTATTTT	CASSQEMARVTDTQYF
NA	NA	TRBJ2-2	TRBV6-4	TGTGCCAGCAGCCCCGACGGGGGTGGCACCGGGGAGCTGTTTTTT	CASSPDGGGTGELFF
NA	many	TRBJ2-7	TRBV6-1	TGTGCCAGCAGTCCCGCCCAGGGCTCCTACGAGCAGTACTTC	CASSPAQGSYEQYF
TRBD2	NA	TRBJ2-1	TRBV27	TGTGCCACCAGCGGACTAGCGGGGCTAGACAATGAGCAGTTCTTC	CATSGLAGLDNEQFF
TRBD2	many	TRBJ2-4	TRBV20-1	TGCAGTGGAGAAATAGCGGGAGGCCGGAACATTCAGTACTTC	CSGEIAGGRNIQYF